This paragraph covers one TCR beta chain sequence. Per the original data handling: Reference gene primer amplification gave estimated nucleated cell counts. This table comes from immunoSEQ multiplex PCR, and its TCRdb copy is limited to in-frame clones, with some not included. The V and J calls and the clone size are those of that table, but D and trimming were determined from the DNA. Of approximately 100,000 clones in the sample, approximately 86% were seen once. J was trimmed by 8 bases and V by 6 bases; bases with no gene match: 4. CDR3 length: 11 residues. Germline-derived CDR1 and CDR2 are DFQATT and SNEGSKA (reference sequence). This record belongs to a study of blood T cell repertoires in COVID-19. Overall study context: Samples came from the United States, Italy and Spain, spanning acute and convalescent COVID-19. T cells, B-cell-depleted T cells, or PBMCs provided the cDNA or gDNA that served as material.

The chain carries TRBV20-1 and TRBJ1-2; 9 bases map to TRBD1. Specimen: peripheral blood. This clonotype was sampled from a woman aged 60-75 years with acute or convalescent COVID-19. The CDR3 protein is CSATGTGGYTF. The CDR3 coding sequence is TGCAGTGCCACCGGGACAGGGGGCTACACCTTC.